These 17 T cell receptor beta chains were all obtained from the same sample, sequenced in a study of molecular identifiers for immune sequencing clone quantification. MiXCR was run by TCRdb on the PCR reads, yielding one entry per CDR3 protein. The sample records around 40,000 distinct CDR3 sequences, about a fifth being singletons. The specimen was naive CD8+ T cells from blood, with Jurkat cell RNA spiked in. As for subset: FACS-sorted CD8+CD4-CCR7+CD45RA+ naive T cells. The receptors come from a human donor in good health. Some libraries in this study had Jurkat cell RNA spiked in.

This clonotype was counted at least ten times. The gene calls are TRBV5-1 and TRBJ2-1, with D perhaps matching TRBD1 or TRBD2 (5 bases each). Trimming cost V 2 bases and J 2 bases, with 14 bases left between them. The CDR3 length is 16 residues. The germline CDR1 and CDR2 sequences are SGHRS and YFSETQ. As DNA, the CDR3 is TGCGCCAGCAGCTTCCTCTGGGACCAGACCTACAATGAGCAGTTCTTC. This sequence encodes CASSFLWDQTYNEQFF.

This clonotype was recorded many times. The V gene is TRBV6-2 or TRBV6-3, the J gene TRBJ2-3, with TRBD2 identical over 9 bases. This CDR3 is 15 amino acids long. In germline, CDR1 is MNHEY, CDR2 SVGEGT. V gave up 5 bases and J gave up 11 bases; unmatched junction bases: 14. This CDR3 reads CASSNGLASDWVQYF. CDR3 coding DNA: TGTGCCAGCAGTAATGGACTAGCGAGCGATTGGGTGCAGTATTTT.

This clonotype was seen repeatedly, ten times or more. V is TRBV4-3 and J is TRBJ1-1, with 7 bases matching TRBD1. The length of the CDR3 is 13 residues. From germline, CDR1 is LGHNA and CDR2 YSLEER. V trimming: 4 bases; J trimming: 6 bases; junction bases outside the gene matches: 5. The CDR3 spells CASSPGGIAEAFF. The CDR3 DNA reads TGCGCCAGCAGCCCAGGGGGGATCGCTGAAGCTTTCTTT.

This clonotype was observed at least ten times. V is TRBV20-1 and J is TRBJ2-4; tentative D call: TRBD2 (5 bases). Trimming shortened V by 6 bases and J by 8 bases, and 17 bases separated the two germline ends. The CDR3 runs 13 residues. The germline V gene has CDR1 DFQATT and CDR2 SNEGSKA (reference sequence). The CDR3 sequence: CSATAERADIQYF. CDR3 nucleotide sequence: TGCAGTGCAACTGCCGAGAGGGCGGACATTCAGTACTTC.

A single count supports this clonotype. A much larger clone differs from this one at a single base, so this may be a read error. J is TRBJ2-1 and V is TRBV20-1, with D uncertain. Germline CDR1 is DFQATT and CDR2 is SNEGSKA (reference sequence). The CDR3 has 14 amino acids. The CDR3: CSAREDQGLDEQLF. DNA for the CDR3: TGCAGTGCTAGAGAAGACCAAGGGTTGGATGAGCAGCTCTTC.

This clonotype appeared many times. The chain employs TRBV2 and TRBJ1-2, with D possibly TRBD1 on 6 matching bases. With 0 bases removed from V and 4 bases from J, the gap between germline ends came to 21 bases. In germline, CDR1 is SNHLY, CDR2 FYNNEI. This CDR3 region has 18 residues. CDR3 nucleotide sequence: TGTGCCAGCAGTGAAGCGCCTAATAACAGGGCCAACGGCTATGGCTACACCTTC. Protein product: CASSEAPNNRANGYGYTF. Variable domain in full (rest from reference TRBV2 and TRBJ1-2): EPEVTQTPSHQVTQMGQEVILRCVPISNHLYFYWYRQILGQKVEFLVSFYNNEISEKSEIFDDQFSVERPDGSNFTLKIRSTKLEDSAMYFCASSEAPNNRANGYGYTFGSGTRLTVV.

The rearrangement joins TRBV13 to TRBJ2-7, with 12 positions matching TRBD1. Per germline, CDR1 PRHDT and CDR2 FYEKMQ (reference sequence). The J segment lost 5 bases and the V segment lost 5 bases, leaving 10 bases of the junction unmatched. The CDR3 spans 16 residues. CDR3 nucleotides: TGTGCCAGCAGCCCAACCTCGGGACAGGGGGCCCACGAGCAGTACTTC. It encodes CASSPTSGQGAHEQYF.

This clonotype has at least ten counts. This chain links TRBV5-4 with TRBJ1-1; weak D call: TRBD1 (5 bases). V was shortened by 2 bases and J by 5 bases, with 7 bases between the two germline ends. This CDR3 has 12 residues. The germline V gene has CDR1 SGHNT and CDR2 YYREEE (reference sequence). The CDR3 nucleotides read TGTGCCAGCAGCTTAGAGGGGACTGAAGCTTTCTTT. This sequence encodes CASSLEGTEAFF.

This clonotype was counted ten times or more. V gene TRBV24-1 combines with J gene TRBJ1-1, with D unresolved. V was cut by 4 bases and J by 0 bases, with 5 bases left in between. In germline, CDR1 is KGHDR, CDR2 SFDVKD. CDR3 length: 13 residues. CDR3 bases: TGTGCCACCAGTGAAGGCTTGAACACTGAAGCTTTCTTT. Translation: CATSEGLNTEAFF.

This clonotype came up many times. The V gene is TRBV7-9, the J gene TRBJ2-2; D remains ambiguous. The germline V and J ends were trimmed by 4 bases and 7 bases, with 10 bases remaining between them. CDR1 and CDR2 (germline): SEHNR, FQNEAQ (reference sequence). The CDR3 runs 13 residues. CDR3 in amino acids: CASSSSLSGELFF. The DNA of the CDR3 is TGTGCCAGCAGCTCATCCCTGAGCGGGGAGCTGTTTTTT.

Ten or more counts support this clonotype. V and J are TRBV10-3 and TRBJ1-1; D unclear. Germline CDR1 and CDR2: ENHRY and SYGVKD. The CDR3 spans 12 residues. V was trimmed by 2 bases and J by 6 bases, leaving 7 bases between them. CDR3 nucleotides: TGTGCCATCAGTGAGGGAGTAGCTGAAGCTTTCTTT. Its translation: CAISEGVAEAFF.

In this sample, this clonotype turned up many times. This chain connects TRBV9 to TRBJ2-5; D may correspond to TRBD1 or TRBD2 (5 bases each). The CDR3 is made up of 14 amino acids. Between the trimmed V and J ends, which lost 3 bases and 1 base, there was a span of 10 bases. Germline lookup yields CDR1 SGDLS and CDR2 YYNGEE. CDR3: CASSEGRIQETQYF. The CDR3, as DNA: TGTGCCAGCAGCGAGGGACGGATCCAAGAGACCCAGTACTTC.

This clonotype was recorded at least ten times. The V and J genes are TRBV5-4 and TRBJ2-6; D remains unclear. V was pared by 5 bases and J by 0 bases, with 15 bases between. Germline V gives CDR1 SGHNT, CDR2 YYREEE (reference sequence). The CDR3 is 17 residues long. The CDR3 loop reads CASSSLIEISGANVLTF. The CDR3 DNA reads as TGTGCCAGCAGTTCCCTTATTGAGATCTCTGGGGCCAACGTCCTGACTTTC.

This clonotype was counted at least ten times. The V call is TRBV5-4, the J call TRBJ2-1, with TRBD2 matching over 11 bases. The CDR3 length is 16 residues. Germline loops: CDR1 SGHNT, CDR2 YYREEE (reference sequence). J gave up 6 bases and V 1 base, and 6 bases lay outside the gene matches. The DNA for the CDR3 is TGTGCCAGCAGCTTGACTAGCGGGGGACCGGGCAATGAGCAGTTCTTC. It specifies CASSLTSGGPGNEQFF.

This clonotype was observed a single time. This chain uses TRBV4-3 with TRBJ2-5; 8 bases are a match to TRBD2. In germline, CDR1 is LGHNA, CDR2 YSLEER. The CDR3 has 16 residues. The V gene end was trimmed by 0 bases and the J gene end by 13 bases; junction bases not matched to a gene: 16. CDR3 nucleotides: TGCGCCAGCAGCCAAGAAGCAGCGGGGGTCCTGGAGACTCGGTACTTC. Protein product: CASSQEAAGVLETRYF.

This clonotype was detected ten times or more. The chain employs TRBV6-5 and TRBJ2-3, with TRBD2 matching over 7 bases. V trimming: 0 bases; J trimming: 1 base; junction bases outside the gene matches: 7. CDR3 length: 17 amino acids. CDR1 and CDR2 from the germline V gene are MNHEY and SVGAGI. This CDR3 is CASSYSWGGLGTDTQYF. The DNA of the CDR3 is TGTGCCAGCAGTTACTCCTGGGGAGGGCTAGGCACAGATACGCAGTATTTT.

The chain couples TRBV27 to TRBJ2-7; no clear D. The CDR3 is 13 residues long. CDR1 and CDR2 (germline): MNHEY, SMNVEV (reference sequence). The V and J ends lost 3 bases and 4 bases respectively, with 10 bases between them. The CDR3 region has the DNA TGTGCCAGCAGTTTGGGCGTGTGGTACGAGCAGTACTTC. Translation gives CASSLGVWYEQYF.